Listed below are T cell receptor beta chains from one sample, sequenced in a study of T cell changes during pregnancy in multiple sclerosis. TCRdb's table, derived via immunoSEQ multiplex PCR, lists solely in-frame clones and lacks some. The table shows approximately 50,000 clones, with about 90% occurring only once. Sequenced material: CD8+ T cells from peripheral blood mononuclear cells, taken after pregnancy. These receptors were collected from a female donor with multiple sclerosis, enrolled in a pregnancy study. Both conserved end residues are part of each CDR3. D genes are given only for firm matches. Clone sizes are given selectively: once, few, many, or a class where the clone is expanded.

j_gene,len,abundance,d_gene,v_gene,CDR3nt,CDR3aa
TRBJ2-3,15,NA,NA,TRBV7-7,TGTGCTAGCAGCCCTAGTGAGGGTCACACAGATACGCAGTATTTT,CASSPSEGHTDTQYF
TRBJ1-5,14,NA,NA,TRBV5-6,TGTGCCAGCAGCCCGGGGGTGTTGGGGCAGCCCCAGCATTTT,CASSPGVLGQPQHF
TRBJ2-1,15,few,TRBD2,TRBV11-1,TGTGCCAGCAGCCGGGGGGGAGGGGAGGTGAATGAGCAGTTCTTC,CASSRGGGEVNEQFF
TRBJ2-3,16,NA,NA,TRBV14,TGTGCCAGCAGCCTCTGGGTTGCAGGGGGGCAAGATACGCAGTATTTT,CASSLWVAGGQDTQYF
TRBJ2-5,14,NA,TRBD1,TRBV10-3,TGTGCCATCAGTGACCCTACAGGGGTGGAGACCCAGTACTTC,CAISDPTGVETQYF
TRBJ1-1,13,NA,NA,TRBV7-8,TGTGCCAGCAGCAACTACCGGGGCACTGAAGCTTTCTTT,CASSNYRGTEAFF
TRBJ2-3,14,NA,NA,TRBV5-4,TGTGCCAGCAGCTTGGAATTCGGCACAGATACGCAGTATTTT,CASSLEFGTDTQYF
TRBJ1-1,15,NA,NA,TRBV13,TGTGCCAGCGCCCCTGGGTTGACGGGGGGCACTGAAGCTTTCTTT,CASAPGLTGGTEAFF
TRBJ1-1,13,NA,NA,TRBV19,TGTGCCAGTAGTATAGCAGAGAACACTGAAGCTTTCTTT,CASSIAENTEAFF
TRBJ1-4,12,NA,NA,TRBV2,TGTGCCAGCCGCAGGGGTGATGAAAAACTGTTTTTT,CASRRGDEKLFF
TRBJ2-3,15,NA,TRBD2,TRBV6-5,TGTGCCAGCAGTACCGCGGGGGGAATCACAGATACGCAGTATTTT,CASSTAGGITDTQYF
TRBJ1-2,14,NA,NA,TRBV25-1,TGTGCCAGCAGTGACCCTGACAGTAACTATGGCTACACCTTC,CASSDPDSNYGYTF
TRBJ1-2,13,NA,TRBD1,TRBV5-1,TGCGCCAGCAAGGGACAGGGGAACTATGGCTACACCTTC,CASKGQGNYGYTF
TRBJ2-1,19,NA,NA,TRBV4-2,TGTGCCAGCAGCCCCCTCGTTCCAGGGGGGACCCCTCTCTACAATGAGCAGTTCTTC,CASSPLVPGGTPLYNEQFF
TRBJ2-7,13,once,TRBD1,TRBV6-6,TGTGCCAGCAGTACCCGGGACAGGTACGAGCAGTACTTC,CASSTRDRYEQYF
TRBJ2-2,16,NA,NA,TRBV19,TGTGCCAGTAGTATAGACGGACTTGCGAACACCGGGGAGCTGTTTTTT,CASSIDGLANTGELFF
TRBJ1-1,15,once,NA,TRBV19,TGTGCCAGTAGTATACCAAGCTGGGGGGGGACTGAAGCTTTCTTT,CASSIPSWGGTEAFF
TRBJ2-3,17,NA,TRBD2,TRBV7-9,TGTGCCAGCAGCTTAGCGTCTAGCGGGGCCGGGGTAGATACGCAGTATTTT,CASSLASSGAGVDTQYF
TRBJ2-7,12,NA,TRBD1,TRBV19,TGTGCCAGTAGTACGACAGGGGATATTCTCCACTTC,CASSTTGDILHF
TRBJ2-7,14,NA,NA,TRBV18,TGTGCCAGCTCACCCGACAGGGAGGACTACGAGCAGTACTTC,CASSPDREDYEQYF
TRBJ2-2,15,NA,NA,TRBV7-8,TGTGCCAGCAGCTTAGGGGTAGGGGGCACCGGGGAGCTGTTTTTT,CASSLGVGGTGELFF
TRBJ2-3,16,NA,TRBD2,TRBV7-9,TGTGCCAGCAGCTTATTTGTTAGCGGGGGCACAGATACGCAGTATTTT,CASSLFVSGGTDTQYF
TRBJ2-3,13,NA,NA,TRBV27,TGTGCCAGCAGCGGGGGTCAGGCAGATACGCAGTATTTT,CASSGGQADTQYF
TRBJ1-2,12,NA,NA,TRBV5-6,TGTGCCAGCAGCTTGGAACTCTATGGCTACACCTTC,CASSLELYGYTF
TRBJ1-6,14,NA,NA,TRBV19,TGTGCCAGTAGTATAGATGCGGGGAATTCACCCCTCCACTTT,CASSIDAGNSPLHF
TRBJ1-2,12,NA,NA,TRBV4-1,TGCGCCAGCAGCCAAGGCGGGCCCGGCTACACCTTC,CASSQGGPGYTF
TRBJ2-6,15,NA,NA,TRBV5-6,TGTGCCAGCAGCTTGGATAGCTCTGGGGCCAACGTCCTGACTTTC,CASSLDSSGANVLTF
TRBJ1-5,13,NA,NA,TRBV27,TGTGCCAGCAGTGTGGGAGCATGGCAGCCCCAGCATTTT,CASSVGAWQPQHF
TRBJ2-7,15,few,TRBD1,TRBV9,TGTGCCAGCAGCGTAGGACAGGGATTTTCCTACGAGCAGTACTTC,CASSVGQGFSYEQYF
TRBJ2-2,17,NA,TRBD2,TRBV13,TGTGCCAGCAGCTTTCCCTCGGGGGGGCAAAAAGCCGGGGAGCTGTTTTTT,CASSFPSGGQKAGELFF
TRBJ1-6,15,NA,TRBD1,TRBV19,TGTGCCAGTAGCCCGGGACAGCTCTATAATTCACCCCTCCACTTT,CASSPGQLYNSPLHF
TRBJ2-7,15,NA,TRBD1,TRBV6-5,TGTGCCAGCAGTCAAGACAGGGTAGGCCCCTACGAGCAGTACTTC,CASSQDRVGPYEQYF
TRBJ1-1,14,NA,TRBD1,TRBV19,TGTGCCAGTAGTGCCGGGGACAGTGGCACTGAAGCTTTCTTT,CASSAGDSGTEAFF
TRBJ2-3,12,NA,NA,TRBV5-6,TGTGCCAGCAGCGAGGACAGCTATACGCAGTATTTT,CASSEDSYTQYF
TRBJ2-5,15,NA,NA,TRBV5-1,TGCGCCAGCAGCTTGGGGGACACTGGGCAAGAGACCCAGTACTTC,CASSLGDTGQETQYF
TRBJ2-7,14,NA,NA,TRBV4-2,TGTGCCAGCAGCCAAGGCGGGGAGAACTACGAGCAGTACTTC,CASSQGGENYEQYF
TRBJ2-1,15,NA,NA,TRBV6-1,TGTGCCAGCAGTCGGGACGGCGGGATCGTGAATGAGCAGTTCTTC,CASSRDGGIVNEQFF
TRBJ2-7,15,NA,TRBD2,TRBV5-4,TGTGCCAGCAGCTTTAGCGGGGGGGCCGACTACGAGCAGTACTTC,CASSFSGGADYEQYF
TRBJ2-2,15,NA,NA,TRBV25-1,TGTGCCAGCACCCAGGGGAGGGAGTTTGACGGGGAGCTGTTTTTT,CASTQGREFDGELFF
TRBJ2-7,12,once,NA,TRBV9,TGTGCCAGCAGCGCCCCTTCTAGTGAGCAGTACTTC,CASSAPSSEQYF
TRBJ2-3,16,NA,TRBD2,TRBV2,TGTGCCAGCATCCCCCTTTACGGGGGGTCGGTAGATACGCAGTATTTT,CASIPLYGGSVDTQYF
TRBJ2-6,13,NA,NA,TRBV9,TGTGCCAGCAGCCCTTCTGGGGCCAACGTCCTGACTTTC,CASSPSGANVLTF
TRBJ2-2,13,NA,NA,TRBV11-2,TGTGCCAGCAGCCCTTTGGCTACCGGGGAGCTGTTTTTT,CASSPLATGELFF
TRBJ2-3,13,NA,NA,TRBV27,TGTGCCAGCACTCTCGGGAGCACAGATACGCAGTATTTT,CASTLGSTDTQYF
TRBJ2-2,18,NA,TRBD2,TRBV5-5,TGTGCCAGCAGCAATCCGGGACTAGCGGGAACGAACACCGGGGAGCTGTTTTTT,CASSNPGLAGTNTGELFF
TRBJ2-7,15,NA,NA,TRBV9,TGTGCCAGCAGCATTACAGGGTCCGATCGTGGCGAGCAGTACTTC,CASSITGSDRGEQYF
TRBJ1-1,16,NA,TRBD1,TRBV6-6,TGTGCCAGCAGTTACTATGTACAGGGGCCGAACACTGAAGCTTTCTTT,CASSYYVQGPNTEAFF
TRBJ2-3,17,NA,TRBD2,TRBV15,TGTGCCACCAGCAGAGAGTTAGCTAGCGGGGGGATAGGCACGCAGTATTTT,CATSRELASGGIGTQYF
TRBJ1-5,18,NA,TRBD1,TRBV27,TGTGCCAGCAGTTTAACCGACCCCGGGACAGGGCTTCACCAGCCCCAGCATTTT,CASSLTDPGTGLHQPQHF
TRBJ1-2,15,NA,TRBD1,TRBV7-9,TGTGCCAGCAGCTCGGGGGACAGGGCAGGATATGGCTACACCTTC,CASSSGDRAGYGYTF
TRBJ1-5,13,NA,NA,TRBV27,TGTGCCAGCAGACGGACAATAAGTCAGCCCCAGCATTTT,CASRRTISQPQHF
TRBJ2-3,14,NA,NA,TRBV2,TGTGCCAGCCCGACGACGCCCGGGGGAGATACGCAGTATTTT,CASPTTPGGDTQYF
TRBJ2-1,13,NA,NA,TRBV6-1,TGTGCCAGCAGTGACCAGGCGAACAATGAGCAGTTCTTC,CASSDQANNEQFF
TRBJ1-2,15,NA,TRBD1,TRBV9,TGTGCCAGCAGCGTAGCACAGGGGGCGAACTATGGCTACACCTTC,CASSVAQGANYGYTF
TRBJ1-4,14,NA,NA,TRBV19,TGTGCCAGTAGTTGGGGTTCAGGGTATGAAAAACTGTTTTTT,CASSWGSGYEKLFF
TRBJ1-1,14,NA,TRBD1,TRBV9,TGTGCCAGCAGCGCGACAGGGGAGAACACTGAAGCTTTCTTT,CASSATGENTEAFF
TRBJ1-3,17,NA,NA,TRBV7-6,TGTGCCAGCAGCCCCTATCCTTTGACAGACTCTGGAAACACCATATATTTT,CASSPYPLTDSGNTIYF